This entry lists 17 T cell receptor beta chains sequenced from one sample in a study of metastatic and nonmetastatic thyroid tumors. TCRdb re-clonotyped the PCR reads through MiXCR. This table has under 60,000 clones, roughly 23% appearing once. There were no patients who had received any treatment before thyroid surgery. The sample taken for sequencing was blood. The receptors were gathered from a male donor with papillary thyroid cancer or a benign thyroid nodule (not recorded which). Some clones in this sample may be carry-over from other donors' samples.

This clone was seen ten or more times. It is likely a read error, because the conserved phenylalanine at the end of the CDR3 is missing. CDR3 bases: TGCGCCAGCAGAGAAGGGGGGTCCGGGGAGCTGTTTTCT. It specifies CASREGGSGELFS. The genes are TRBV6-9 and TRBJ2-2; either TRBD1 or TRBD2 may supply D (6 bases each). CDR3 length: 13 amino acids. The germline V gene has CDR1 MNHGY and CDR2 SVAAGI.

This clone was observed at least ten times. The V call is TRBV3-1, the J call TRBJ1-5, with D unclear. Trimming shortened V by 0 bases and J by 7 bases, and 7 bases separated the two germline ends. The CDR3 sequence is 13 residues long. CDR1 and CDR2 from the germline V gene are LGHDT and YNNKEL (reference sequence). CDR3 sequence: CASSQDRRQPQHF. Written as DNA, the CDR3 is TGTGCCAGCAGCCAAGATCGTAGACAGCCCCAGCATTTT.

This clone was counted ten times or more. The rearrangement joins TRBV3-1 to TRBJ2-5; D is uncertain. The V gene lost 8 bases and the J gene lost 4 bases, with 2 bases spanning the gap. Germline values: CDR1 LGHDT, CDR2 YNNKEL (reference sequence). The CDR3 covers 9 residues. DNA for the CDR3: TGTGCCAGCGGAGAGACCCAGTACTTC. It yields the protein CASGETQYF.

V is TRBV7-2 and J is TRBJ2-7; 10 nucleotides match TRBD1. CDR1 SGHTA and CDR2 FQGNSA come from the germline V gene. V dropped 5 bases and J dropped 4; count of bases not matched to a gene: 5. The CDR3 runs 14 residues. This CDR3 reads CASSKGQGWYEQYF. Written as DNA, the CDR3 is TGTGCCAGCAGCAAGGGACAGGGGTGGTACGAGCAGTACTTC.

With respect to this clone: One junction end disagrees with the germline gene, perhaps due to a read error. The V gene is TRBV3-1, the J gene TRBJ1-6; a possible D gene is TRBD1 (6 bases). The CDR3 covers 16 residues. Germline V gene data show CDR1 as LGHDT and CDR2 as YNNKEL (reference sequence). CDR3 sequence (DNA): TGTGCCAGCAGCTATACCGGGACGGGACACCATTCACTCCTCCACTTT. It translates to CASSYTGTGHHSLLHF. The full variable domain, with the rest looked up from reference TRBV3-1 and TRBJ1-6, is DTAVSQTPKYLVTQMGNDKSIKCEQNLGHDTMYWYKQDSKKFLKIMFSYNNKELIINETVPNRFSPKSPDKAHLNLHINSLELGDSAVYFCASSYTGTGHHSLLHFGNGTRLTVT.

The V and J genes are TRBV5-6 and TRBJ2-7; TRBD1 matches at 7 bases. The CDR3 contains 14 residues. Trimming removed 7 bases from V and 1 base from J; junction bases left unmatched: 8. The germline V gene encodes CDR1 SGHDT and CDR2 YYEEEE. CDR3 loop: CASLQGLPSYEQYF. DNA of the CDR3: TGTGCCAGCTTACAGGGGCTTCCATCCTACGAGCAGTACTTC.

The chain links TRBV7-9 to TRBJ2-3; D perhaps matches TRBD2 (6 bases). The germline gives CDR1 SEHNR, CDR2 FQNEAQ (reference sequence). V gave up 4 bases and J gave up 1 base, with 9 bases separating them. The CDR3 is 14 residues long. CDR3 in DNA: TGTGCCAGCAGCTCGGGAGTTGGCACAGATACGCAGTATTTT. Its translation: CASSSGVGTDTQYF.

This clone was found many times. V is TRBV28 and J is TRBJ1-1; the match to TRBD1 covers 10 bases. The junction had 2 bases not matched to a gene; V was cut back by 6 bases and J by 4 bases. This CDR3 is built from 13 residues. In germline, CDR1 is MDHEN, CDR2 SYDVKM. The CDR3 sequence is CASRDRGRTEAFF. The CDR3 DNA is TGTGCCAGCAGAGACAGGGGGCGCACTGAAGCTTTCTTT.

Ten or more counts support this clone. The chain carries TRBV9 and TRBJ2-5; 10 bases fit TRBD2. Per germline, CDR1 SGDLS and CDR2 YYNGEE. The CDR3 length is 15 residues. The junction had 8 bases not matched to a gene; V was cut back by 4 bases and J by 5 bases. In DNA, the CDR3 is TGTGCCAGCAGCCCGGGAGCGGGAGGGAAGGAGACCCAGTACTTC. Its translation is CASSPGAGGKETQYF.

This clone was found many times. The V gene is TRBV6-5, the J gene TRBJ1-1, with D possibly matching TRBD1 (5 bases). The germline V gene has CDR1 MNHEY and CDR2 SVGAGI. Trimming took off 0 bases at V and 3 bases at J, with 8 bases between the two ends. The CDR3 contains 14 residues. The CDR3 loop is CASSYSTGDTEAFF. In nucleotides, the CDR3 is TGTGCCAGCAGTTACTCGACGGGGGACACTGAAGCTTTCTTT.

This clone was detected many times. The V call is TRBV7-9, the J call TRBJ1-4; D is undetermined. Germline assignment: CDR1 SEHNR and CDR2 FQNEAQ (reference sequence). This CDR3 comprises 12 residues. V lost 5 bases, J lost 8 bases, and 9 bases lay in between. The CDR3 loop reads CASSAPGEKLFF. The CDR3 DNA sequence: TGTGCCAGCAGCGCACCCGGGGAAAAACTGTTTTTT.

J is TRBJ2-3 and V is TRBV12-3 or TRBV12-4; D is unclear. Trimming removed 3 bases from V and 6 bases from J, with 7 bases in between. The CDR3 length is 12 residues. The CDR3 DNA sequence: TGTGCCAGCAGTTTGATGGTTGATACGCAGTATTTT. Encoded protein: CASSLMVDTQYF.

This clone was seen ten or more times. The chain couples TRBV6-1 to TRBJ1-1; 10 positions match TRBD1. CDR1 and CDR2 from the germline V gene are MNHNS and SASEGT. This CDR3 is 14 amino acids long. The ends lost 2 bases at V and 12 bases at J; junction bases unmatched: 9. The CDR3 loop is CASSESLGTGVTFF. In nucleotides, the CDR3 is TGTGCCAGCAGTGAATCTCTTGGGACAGGGGTGACTTTCTTT.

This clone was found many times. The chain combines TRBV4-1 with TRBJ1-2; TRBD1 agrees at 8 bases. From germline, CDR1 is MGHRA and CDR2 YSYEKL. This CDR3 contains 15 residues. J lost 6 bases, V lost 5 bases, and 11 bases had no gene match. CDR3 in amino acids: CASSTRYQGADGYTF. The CDR3 DNA follows: TGCGCCAGCAGCACAAGGTATCAGGGGGCGGATGGCTACACCTTC.

The chain combines TRBV7-9 with TRBJ1-2; D gene ambiguous. Deletions cut 6 bases from V and 7 bases from J, with 15 bases between. Germline lookup yields CDR1 SEHNR and CDR2 FQNEAQ (reference sequence). CDR3 size: 13 residues. CDR3 nucleotide sequence: TGTGCCAGCAGTCATCCGCACCCTACTGGCTACACCTTC. As protein: CASSHPHPTGYTF.

This clone was observed many times. The CDR3 nucleotides are TGCGCCAGCAGCTACGGGACGGCGAATAATTCACCCCTCCACTTT. Its translation is CASSYGTANNSPLHF. The chain uses TRBV5-1 and TRBJ1-6; TRBD1 might be the D (5 bases). This CDR3 spans 15 amino acids. V was cut by 3 bases and J by 5 bases, with 12 bases left in between. The germline gives CDR1 SGHRS, CDR2 YFSETQ.

The chain has TRBV11-2 and TRBJ2-7; TRBD1 agrees at 8 bases. This CDR3 has 15 residues. The V and J ends lost 5 bases and 3 bases, in that order; junction bases with no gene match: 9. Germline-derived CDR1 and CDR2 are SGHAT and FQNNGV. DNA of the CDR3: TGTGCCAGCAGCAATCGTGGACAGGGAATCTACGAGCAGTACTTC. Protein product: CASSNRGQGIYEQYF.